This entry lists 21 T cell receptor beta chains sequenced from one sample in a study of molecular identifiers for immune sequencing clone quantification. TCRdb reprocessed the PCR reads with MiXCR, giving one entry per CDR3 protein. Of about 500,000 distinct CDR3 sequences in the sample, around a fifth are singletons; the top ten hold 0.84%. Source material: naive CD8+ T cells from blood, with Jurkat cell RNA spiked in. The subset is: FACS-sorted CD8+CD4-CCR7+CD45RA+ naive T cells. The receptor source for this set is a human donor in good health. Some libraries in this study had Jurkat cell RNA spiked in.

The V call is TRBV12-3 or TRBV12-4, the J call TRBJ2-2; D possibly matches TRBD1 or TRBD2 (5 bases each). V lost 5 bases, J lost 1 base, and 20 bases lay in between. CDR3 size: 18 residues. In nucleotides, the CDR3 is TGTGCCAGCAGTCCCGACCCGGACGGGACGAGGAACACCGGGGAGCTGTTTTTT. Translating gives CASSPDPDGTRNTGELFF.

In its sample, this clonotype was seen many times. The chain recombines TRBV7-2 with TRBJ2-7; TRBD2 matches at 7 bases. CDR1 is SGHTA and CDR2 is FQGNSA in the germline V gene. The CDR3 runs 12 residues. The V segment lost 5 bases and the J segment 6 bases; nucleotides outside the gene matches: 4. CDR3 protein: CASSAGGSEQYF. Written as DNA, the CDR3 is TGTGCCAGCAGCGCCGGGGGGAGCGAGCAGTACTTC.

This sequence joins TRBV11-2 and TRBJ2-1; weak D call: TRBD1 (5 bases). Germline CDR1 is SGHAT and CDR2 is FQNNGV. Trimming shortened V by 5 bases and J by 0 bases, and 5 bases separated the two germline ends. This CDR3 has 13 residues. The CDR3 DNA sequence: TGTGCCAGCAGCGGGGCCTCCTACAATGAGCAGTTCTTC. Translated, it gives CASSGASYNEQFF.

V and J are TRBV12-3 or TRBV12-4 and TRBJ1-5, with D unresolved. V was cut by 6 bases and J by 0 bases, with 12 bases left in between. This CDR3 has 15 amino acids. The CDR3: CASSPMGNSNQPQHF. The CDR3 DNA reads TGTGCCAGCAGCCCGATGGGGAATAGCAATCAGCCCCAGCATTTT.

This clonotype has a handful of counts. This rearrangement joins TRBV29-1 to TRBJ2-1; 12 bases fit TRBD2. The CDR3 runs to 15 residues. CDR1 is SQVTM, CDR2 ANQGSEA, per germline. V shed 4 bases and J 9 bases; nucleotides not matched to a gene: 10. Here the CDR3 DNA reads TGCAGCGTTGTCGCCCCTAGCGGGGGGGTGCTTGAGCAGTTCTTC. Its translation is CSVVAPSGGVLEQFF.

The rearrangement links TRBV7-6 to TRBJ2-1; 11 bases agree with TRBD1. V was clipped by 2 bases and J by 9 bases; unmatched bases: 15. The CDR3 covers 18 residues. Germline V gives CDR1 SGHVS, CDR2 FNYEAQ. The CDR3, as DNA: TGTGCCAGCAGCTTATTCGTGTGGGACAGGGGGGCCTGGGCTGAGCAGTTCTTC. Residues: CASSLFVWDRGAWAEQFF.

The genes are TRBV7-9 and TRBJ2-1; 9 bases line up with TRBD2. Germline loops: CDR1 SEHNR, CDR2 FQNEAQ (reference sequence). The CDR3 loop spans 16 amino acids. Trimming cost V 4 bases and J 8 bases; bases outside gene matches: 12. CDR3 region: CASSSALVSGGDEQFF. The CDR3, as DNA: TGTGCCAGCAGCTCGGCTCTGGTTAGCGGGGGCGATGAGCAGTTCTTC.

The DNA of the CDR3 is TGCGCCAGCAGCTTGGCCGGGACAGGCAGTGAGGAGCAGTACTTC. It yields the protein CASSLAGTGSEEQYF. This chain connects TRBV5-1 to TRBJ2-7; TRBD1 matches at 8 bases. CDR1 is SGHRS, CDR2 YFSETQ, per germline. V lost 0 bases and J lost 7; bases outside the gene matches: 9. This CDR3 spans 15 amino acids.

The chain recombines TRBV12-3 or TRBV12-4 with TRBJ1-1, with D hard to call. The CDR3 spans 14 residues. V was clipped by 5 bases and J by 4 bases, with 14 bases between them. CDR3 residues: CASSVEPRGTEAFF. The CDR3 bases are TGTGCCAGCAGTGTGGAGCCCCGGGGCACTGAAGCTTTCTTT.

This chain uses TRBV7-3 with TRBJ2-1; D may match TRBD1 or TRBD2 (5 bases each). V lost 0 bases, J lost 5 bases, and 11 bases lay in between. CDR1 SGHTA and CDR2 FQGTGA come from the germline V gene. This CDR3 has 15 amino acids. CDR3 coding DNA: TGTGCCAGCAGCTTAACCCAGGGACCTAACAATGAGCAGTTCTTC. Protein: CASSLTQGPNNEQFF.

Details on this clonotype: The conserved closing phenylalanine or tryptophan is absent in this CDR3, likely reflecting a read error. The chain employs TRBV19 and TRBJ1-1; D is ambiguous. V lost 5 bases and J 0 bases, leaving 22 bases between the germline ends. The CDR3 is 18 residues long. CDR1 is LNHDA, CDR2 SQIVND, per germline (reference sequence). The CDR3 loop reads CASSSARVENYMNTEAFS. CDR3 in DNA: TGTGCCAGTAGTTCCGCGAGGGTGGAGAATTACATGAACACTGAAGCTTTCTCT.

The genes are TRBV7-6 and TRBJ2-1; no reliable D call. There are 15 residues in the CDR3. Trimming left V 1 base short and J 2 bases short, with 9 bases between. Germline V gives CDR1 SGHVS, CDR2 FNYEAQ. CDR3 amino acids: CASSLVLPPYNEQFF. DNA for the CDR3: TGTGCCAGCAGCTTAGTCTTGCCGCCCTACAATGAGCAGTTCTTC.

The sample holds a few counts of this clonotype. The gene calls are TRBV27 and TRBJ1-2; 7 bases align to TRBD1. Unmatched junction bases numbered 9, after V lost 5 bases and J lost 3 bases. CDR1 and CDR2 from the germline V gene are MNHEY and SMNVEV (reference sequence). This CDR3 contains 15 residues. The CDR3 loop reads CASSPTGLVDYGYTF. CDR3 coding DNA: TGTGCCAGCAGTCCGACAGGGTTGGTGGACTATGGCTACACCTTC.

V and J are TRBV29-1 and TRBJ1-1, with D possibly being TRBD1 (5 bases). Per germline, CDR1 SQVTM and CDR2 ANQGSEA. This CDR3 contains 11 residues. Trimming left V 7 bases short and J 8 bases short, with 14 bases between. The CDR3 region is CSAVGGGEAFF. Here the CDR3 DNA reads TGCAGCGCCGTGGGGGGGGGGGAAGCTTTCTTT.

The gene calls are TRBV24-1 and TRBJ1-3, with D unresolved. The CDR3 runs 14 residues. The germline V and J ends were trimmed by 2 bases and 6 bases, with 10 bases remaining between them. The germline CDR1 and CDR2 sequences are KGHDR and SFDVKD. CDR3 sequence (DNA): TGTGCCACCAGTGATTCAGGAATCCAAAACACCATATATTTT. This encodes CATSDSGIQNTIYF.

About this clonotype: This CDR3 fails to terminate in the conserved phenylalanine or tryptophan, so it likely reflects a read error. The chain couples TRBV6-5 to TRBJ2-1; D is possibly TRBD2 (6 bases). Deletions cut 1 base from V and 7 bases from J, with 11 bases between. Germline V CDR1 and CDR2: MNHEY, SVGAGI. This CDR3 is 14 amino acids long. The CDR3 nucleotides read TGTGCCAGCAGTTACTATGGGGGGTGGAATGAGCAGTTCCTC. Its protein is CASSYYGGWNEQFL.

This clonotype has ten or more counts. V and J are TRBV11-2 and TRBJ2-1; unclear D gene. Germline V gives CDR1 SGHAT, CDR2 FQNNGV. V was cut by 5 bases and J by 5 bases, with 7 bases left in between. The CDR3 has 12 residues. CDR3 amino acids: CASSLLNNEQFF. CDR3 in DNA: TGTGCCAGCAGCCTATTGAACAATGAGCAGTTCTTC. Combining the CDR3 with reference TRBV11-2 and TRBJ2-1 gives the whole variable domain EAGVAQSPRYKIIEKRQSVAFWCNPISGHATLYWYQQILGQGPKLLIQFQNNGVVDDSQLPKDRFSAERLKGVDSTLKIQPAKLEDSAVYLCASSLLNNEQFFGPGTRLTVL.

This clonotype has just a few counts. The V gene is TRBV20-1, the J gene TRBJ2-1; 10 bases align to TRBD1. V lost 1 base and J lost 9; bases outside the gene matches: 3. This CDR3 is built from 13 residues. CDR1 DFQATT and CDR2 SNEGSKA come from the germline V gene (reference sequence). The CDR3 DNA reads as TGCAGTGCTAGAGGACAGGGGGCGTTTGAGCAGTTCTTC. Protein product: CSARGQGAFEQFF.

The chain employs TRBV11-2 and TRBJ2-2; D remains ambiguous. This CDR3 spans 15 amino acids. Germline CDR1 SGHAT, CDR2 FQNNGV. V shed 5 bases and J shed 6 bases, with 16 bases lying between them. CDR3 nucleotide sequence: TGTGCCAGCAGCCCGACTGGGATGGGCTCCGGGGAGCTGTTTTTT. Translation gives CASSPTGMGSGELFF.

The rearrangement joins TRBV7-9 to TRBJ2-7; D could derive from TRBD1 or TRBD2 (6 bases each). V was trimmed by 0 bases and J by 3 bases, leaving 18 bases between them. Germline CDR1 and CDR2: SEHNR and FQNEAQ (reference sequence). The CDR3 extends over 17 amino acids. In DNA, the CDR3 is TGTGCCAGCAGCTTAGCTCCGGGACGGGGGCCCTTCTACGAGCAGTACTTC. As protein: CASSLAPGRGPFYEQYF.

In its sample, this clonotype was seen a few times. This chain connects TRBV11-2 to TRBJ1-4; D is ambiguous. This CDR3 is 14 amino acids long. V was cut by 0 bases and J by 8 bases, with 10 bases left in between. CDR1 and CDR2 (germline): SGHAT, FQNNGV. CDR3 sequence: CASSLDVLGEKLFF. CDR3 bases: TGTGCCAGCAGCTTAGACGTGCTGGGGGAAAAACTGTTTTTT.